The TCR beta chain described here comes from a study of technical replicates of blood from a handful of donors. This clone was picked up one time. Sequenced by immunoSEQ multiplex PCR; TCRdb stores in-frame clones only, minus some. Among 65,000 to 85,000 clones listed, around nine tenths were seen once. V shed 4 bases, J shed 4 bases, and the junction held 4 bases outside the gene matches. The germline gives CDR1 SGHDN, CDR2 FVKESK. This CDR3 contains 15 residues. Material for sequencing was T cells isolated from PBMCs. The TCR sequence derives from a human donor in good health. This chain connects TRBV14 to TRBJ2-7; 13 nucleotides match TRBD2. The DNA for the CDR3 is TGTGCCAGCAGCCTCGGACTAGCGGGAGCATACGAGCAGTACTTC. Residues: CASSLGLAGAYEQYF. Full variable domain (missing parts from reference TRBV14 and TRBJ2-7): EAGVTQFPSHSVIEKGQTVTLRCDPISGHDNLYWYRRVMGKEIKFLLHFVKESKQDESGMPNNRFLAERTGGTYSTLKVQPAELEDSGVYFCASSLGLAGAYEQYFGPGTRLTVT.